The 15 T cell receptor beta chains reported below all come from one sample, sequenced in a study of blood T cells in healthy people across ages. Using a J-beta primer mix together with a sample-barcoded 5' primer, a second PCR was run for about 6 to 12 cycles. TCRdb reprocessed the 5' RACE reads via MiXCR and lists one record per CDR3 protein. The sample lists hundreds of thousands of distinct CDR3 sequences, 35% to 50% occurring once. The sample was blood. The receptors stem from a man at least 80 years old in good health.

The rearrangement uses TRBV7-2 and TRBJ2-1; D unresolved. Between the trimmed V and J ends, which lost 1 base and 0 bases, there was a span of 7 bases. The CDR3 extends over 15 amino acids. The germline V gene has CDR1 SGHTA and CDR2 FQGNSA. Here the CDR3 DNA reads TGTGCCAGCAGCTTAGGGACGACCTCCTACAATGAGCAGTTCTTC. Amino acid sequence: CASSLGTTSYNEQFF. Drawing the rest from reference TRBV7-2 and TRBJ2-1, the complete variable domain is GAGVSQSPSNKVTEKGKDVELRCDPISGHTALYWYRQSLGQGLEFLIYFQGNSAPDKSGLPSDRFSAERTGGSVSTLTIQRTQQEDSAVYLCASSLGTTSYNEQFFGPGTRLTVL.

The rearrangement links TRBV27 to TRBJ1-2; D is undetermined. Trimming took 2 bases from V and 3 from J, leaving 16 bases between them. CDR1 MNHEY and CDR2 SMNVEV come from the germline V gene (reference sequence). The CDR3 runs 16 residues. CDR3 DNA sequence: TGTGCCAGCAGTTTACTCCCGGCGGGTAGTCACTATGGCTACACCTTC. Amino acid sequence: CASSLLPAGSHYGYTF.

This clonotype was found many times. Written as DNA, the CDR3 is TGCGCCAGCAGCCCCAGGGGACAGGGGGCCGGAGATACGCAGTATTTT. This gives the protein CASSPRGQGAGDTQYF. The chain combines TRBV4-3 with TRBJ2-3, with 12 positions matching TRBD1. The V gene's germline CDR1 is LGHNA and CDR2 YSLEER. The CDR3 runs 16 residues. V gave up 4 bases and J gave up 5 bases; unmatched junction bases: 7.

In the case of this clonotype: One end of the junction does not line up with germline, which may come from a read error. V gene TRBV20-1 combines with J gene TRBJ2-5; 9 bases are shared with TRBD1. This CDR3 comprises 14 residues. Germline CDR1 DFQATT, CDR2 SNEGSKA (reference sequence). The CDR3 loop reads CSARGTGSEETRYF. The DNA for the CDR3 is TGCAGTGCTAGGGGGACAGGGTCAGAAGAGACCCGGTACTTC.

This clonotype was seen more than once but under ten times. The chain has TRBV7-2 and TRBJ1-3; no definite D call. Trimming took off 6 bases at V and 2 bases at J, with 14 bases between the two ends. This CDR3 region has 15 residues. Germline lookup yields CDR1 SGHTA and CDR2 FQGNSA. In nucleotides, the CDR3 is TGTGCCAGCAGTCAATACGGCATGCCTGGAAACACCATATATTTT. Its protein is CASSQYGMPGNTIYF.

The chain has TRBV12-3 or TRBV12-4 and TRBJ2-3, with D possibly TRBD2 on 5 matching bases. V shed 6 bases and J shed 15 bases, with 22 bases lying between them. The CDR3 is made up of 13 amino acids. The CDR3 spells CASSRGNADTEYF. The CDR3 DNA reads TGTGCCAGCAGCAGAGGGAACGCAGATACGGAATATTTT.

The genes are TRBV15 and TRBJ2-6; no clear D. CDR1 is LNHNV and CDR2 is YYDKDF in the germline V gene (reference sequence). This CDR3 contains 15 residues. V was trimmed by 0 bases and J by 4 bases, leaving 7 bases between them. The CDR3 DNA is TGTGCCACCAGCAGAGATCCCGCGGGGGCCAACGTCCTGACTTTC. Encoded protein: CATSRDPAGANVLTF.

In this sample, this clonotype turned up many times. This sequence joins TRBV7-2 and TRBJ2-2, with D perhaps matching TRBD1 (6 bases). Trimming pared 5 bases from V and 5 bases from J, leaving 21 bases between. The CDR3 spans 17 residues. Germline CDR1 and CDR2: SGHTA and FQGNSA. Here the CDR3 reads CASSIDNPGAGTGELFF. CDR3 coding DNA: TGTGCCAGCAGCATAGACAATCCAGGGGCTGGGACCGGGGAGCTGTTTTTT.

The chain is built from TRBV9 and TRBJ2-5; the match to TRBD1 covers 10 bases. Germline-derived CDR1 and CDR2 are SGDLS and YYNGEE. Trimming at V came to 4 bases and at J to 5 bases, leaving 5 bases not matched to a gene. There are 14 residues in the CDR3. CDR3 amino acids: CASSPRTGGETQYF. The CDR3 bases are TGTGCCAGCAGCCCCAGGACAGGGGGTGAGACCCAGTACTTC.

This rearrangement joins TRBV4-2 to TRBJ1-2; no definite D call. V lost 0 bases to trimming and J lost 2 bases, with 7 bases between them. The CDR3 contains 14 residues. Germline V lookup: CDR1 LGHNA, CDR2 YNFKEQ. CDR3 residues: CASSQERQNYGYTF. DNA of the CDR3: TGTGCCAGCAGCCAAGAACGGCAGAACTATGGCTACACCTTC.

This clonotype came up many times. This chain links TRBV5-1 with TRBJ2-1; D remains unclear. The CDR3 runs 14 residues. The germline gives CDR1 SGHRS, CDR2 YFSETQ. Trimming pared 1 base from V and 6 bases from J, leaving 11 bases between. The CDR3 spells CASSLLSALNEQFF. In DNA form, the CDR3 reads TGCGCCAGCAGCTTGTTGTCCGCACTCAATGAGCAGTTCTTC. Based on the CDR3 plus reference TRBV5-1 and TRBJ2-1, the full variable domain is KAGVTQTPRYLIKTRGQQVTLSCSPISGHRSVSWYQQTPGQGLQFLFEYFSETQRNKGNFPGRFSGRQFSNSRSEMNVSTLELGDSALYLCASSLLSALNEQFFGPGTRLTVL.

The chain has TRBV19 and TRBJ2-7, with TRBD2 as a possible D gene (5 bases). The V gene lost 3 bases and the J gene lost 3 bases, with 21 bases spanning the gap. CDR1 and CDR2 from the germline V gene are LNHDA and SQIVND (reference sequence). The CDR3 runs 17 residues. The CDR3 DNA is TGTGCCAGTAGTATCGCGACTATGGGAAATGGATTCTACGAGCAGTACTTC. It is translated as CASSIATMGNGFYEQYF.

The V and J genes are TRBV19 and TRBJ1-2; no reliable D call. V lost 8 bases and J lost 2, with 9 bases in between. The germline V gene encodes CDR1 LNHDA and CDR2 SQIVND (reference sequence). CDR3 length equals 12 residues. The CDR3 spells CASQEGNYGYTF. The CDR3 bases are TGTGCCAGTCAGGAGGGCAACTATGGCTACACCTTC.

The rearrangement links TRBV20-1 to TRBJ2-7; TRBD1 matches at 7 bases. The CDR3 contains 14 residues. Germline loops: CDR1 DFQATT, CDR2 SNEGSKA (reference sequence). V gave up 6 bases and J gave up 5 bases; unmatched junction bases: 13. The chain's CDR3 is CSAELDRDNDEQYF. The CDR3 bases are TGCAGTGCCGAACTTGACAGGGATAACGACGAGCAGTACTTC.

The V gene is TRBV4-3, the J gene TRBJ2-1, with TRBD2 matching 10 bases. The germline CDR1 and CDR2 sequences are LGHNA and YSLEER. The CDR3 covers 19 residues. The V segment lost 0 bases and the J segment 0 bases; nucleotides outside the gene matches: 8. The CDR3 nucleotides are TGCGCCAGCAGCCAAGATCCCACTAGCGGGGTGAGCTCCTACAATGAGCAGTTCTTC. It codes for CASSQDPTSGVSSYNEQFF.